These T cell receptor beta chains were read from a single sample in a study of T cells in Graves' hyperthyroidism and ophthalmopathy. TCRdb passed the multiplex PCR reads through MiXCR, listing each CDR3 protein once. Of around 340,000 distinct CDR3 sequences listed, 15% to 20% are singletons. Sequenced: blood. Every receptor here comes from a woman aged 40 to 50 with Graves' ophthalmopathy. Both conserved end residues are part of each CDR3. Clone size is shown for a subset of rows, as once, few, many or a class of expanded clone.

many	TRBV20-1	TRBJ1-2	CSAIKTGRGDGYTF
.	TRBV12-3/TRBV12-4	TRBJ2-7	CASSFSETGPEQYF
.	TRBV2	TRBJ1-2	CASRGGPSQGYTF
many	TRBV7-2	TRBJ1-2	CASSLGLGRSNGYTF
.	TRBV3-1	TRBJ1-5	CASSQGLRDQPQRF
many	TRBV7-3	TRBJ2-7	CASRSTGGSYEQYF
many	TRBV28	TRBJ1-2	CASSSGGYTF
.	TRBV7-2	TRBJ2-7	CASSPGLAQAGQYF
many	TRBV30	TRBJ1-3	CAWSIARTPRGDTIYF
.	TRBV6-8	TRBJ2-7	CASSTTDRGWEQYF
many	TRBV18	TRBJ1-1	CASSPRTADTEAFF
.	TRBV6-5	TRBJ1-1	CASSYSNPRNTEAFF
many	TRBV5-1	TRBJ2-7	CASSYGTGGYEQYF
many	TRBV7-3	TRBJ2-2	CASTGGAGTGELFF
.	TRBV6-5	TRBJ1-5	CASSLQGIGNQPQHF
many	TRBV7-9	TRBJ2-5	CASSPQAVQGGTQYF
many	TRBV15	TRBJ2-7	CATSRRTLSSYEQYF
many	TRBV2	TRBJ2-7	CAITGGPPSYEQYF
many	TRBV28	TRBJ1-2	CASSLRTLYGYTF
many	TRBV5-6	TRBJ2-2	CASSPGLAGEQAGELFF
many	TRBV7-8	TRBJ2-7	CASSLARWASHYEQYF
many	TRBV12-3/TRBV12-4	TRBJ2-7	CASRLGTGGSYEQYF
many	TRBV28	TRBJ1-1	CASSLMGYAFF
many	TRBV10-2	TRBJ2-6	CASSEVGVAGVAGANVLTF
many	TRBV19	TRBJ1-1	CASRAAGSNTEAFF
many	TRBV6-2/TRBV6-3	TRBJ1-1	CASSYHSAGDTEAFF
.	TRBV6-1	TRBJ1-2	CASSDGTWLYGYTF
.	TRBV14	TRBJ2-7	CASSPTIYEQYF
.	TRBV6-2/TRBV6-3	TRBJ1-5	CASSRQGESQPQHF
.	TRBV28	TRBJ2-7	CASSNIAGGHEQYF
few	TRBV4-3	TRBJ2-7	CASSQETAFSYEQYF
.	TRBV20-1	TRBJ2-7	CSARAGAGEQYF
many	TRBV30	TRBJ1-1	CARRSDTGTEAFF
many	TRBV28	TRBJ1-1	CASSPSGVVNTEAFF
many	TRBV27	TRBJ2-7	CASSFGQGITYEQYF
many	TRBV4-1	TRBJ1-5	CASSQGAGGINSNQPQHF
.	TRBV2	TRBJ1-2	CASSEGQGDYGYTF
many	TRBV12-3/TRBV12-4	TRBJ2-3	CASSFGAGGGSEWYF
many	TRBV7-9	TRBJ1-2	CASSLAEGATTF
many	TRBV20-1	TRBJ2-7	CSARDGEGLLSYEQYF
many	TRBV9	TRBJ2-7	CASSVTDGVIYEQYF
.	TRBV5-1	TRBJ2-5	CASSLTDDPQETQYF
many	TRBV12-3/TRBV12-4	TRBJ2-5	CASSFTGVETQYF
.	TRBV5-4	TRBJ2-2	CASSLTAAGGTTGELFF
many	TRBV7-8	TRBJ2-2	CASSFRDRGRGGELFF
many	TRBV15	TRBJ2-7	CATSSSGSSYEQYF
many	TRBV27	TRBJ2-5	CASSLGQGGQTQYF
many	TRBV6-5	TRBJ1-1	CASSYSNRFTEAFF
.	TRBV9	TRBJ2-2	CASSVGSETGELFF
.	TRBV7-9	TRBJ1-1	CASSDQGFYTEAFF
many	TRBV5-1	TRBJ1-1	CASSLEGGRGTEAFF
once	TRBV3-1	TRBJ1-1	CASSQMGGTEAFF
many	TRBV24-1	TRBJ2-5	CATSDAGQGKTQYF
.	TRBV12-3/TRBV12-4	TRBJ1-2	CASSYDRQGAWGYTF
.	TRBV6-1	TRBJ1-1	CASSRDKYTEAFF
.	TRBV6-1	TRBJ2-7	CASRGAGTSEYEQYF
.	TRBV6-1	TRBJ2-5	CARDGRLETQYF
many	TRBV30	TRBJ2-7	CAWRFSMLSYEQYF